This TCR beta chain was recovered during a study of technical replicates of blood from a handful of donors. TCRdb keeps only in-frame clones here, not all; method: immunoSEQ multiplex PCR. The profile shows fewer than 10,000 clones, 90% to 95% of them singletons. The CDR3 contains 16 residues. V lost 1 base, J lost 7 bases, and 18 bases lay in between. Germline V gives CDR1 SEHNR, CDR2 FQNEAQ (reference sequence). The clonotype comes from a human donor in good health. The specimen sequenced was PBMCs. V usage is TRBV7-9 and J usage is TRBJ2-3; D might be TRBD2 (5 bases). The CDR3 reads CASSLDGGLLGNTQYF. DNA of the CDR3: TGTGCCAGCAGCTTAGATGGCGGGCTCCTCGGGAATACGCAGTATTTT.